The 8 T cell receptor beta chains below were found in one sample sequenced in a study of OX40 agonist ivuxolimab in advanced cancers. This table comes from immunoSEQ multiplex PCR, and its TCRdb copy is limited to in-frame clones, with some not included. The sample includes roughly 16,000 clones, approximately 77% of them seen just once. Here the sequenced sample was CD4+ or CD8+ T cells sorted from blood, taken in a trial of the OX40 agonist ivuxolimab. Source of these receptors: an adult with an advanced solid tumor such as melanoma, head and neck, liver or kidney cancer.

This chain connects TRBV6-6 to TRBJ2-1, with D hard to call. The CDR3 is 13 residues long. V dropped 2 bases and J dropped 4 bases, with 6 bases sitting between them. Germline V CDR1 and CDR2: MNHNY, SVGAGI (reference sequence). The CDR3: CASSYRDYNEQFF. The CDR3 coding sequence is TGTGCCAGCAGTTACAGGGATTACAATGAGCAGTTCTTC.

J is TRBJ2-3 and V is TRBV2; 8 bases align to TRBD2. The ends lost 3 bases at V and 2 bases at J; junction bases unmatched: 4. Germline CDR1 and CDR2: SNHLY and FYNNEI. The CDR3 extends over 15 amino acids. The CDR3 is CASSDLAGITDTQYF. CDR3 nucleotide sequence: TGTGCCAGCAGTGATCTAGCGGGTATCACAGATACGCAGTATTTT.

The rearrangement uses TRBV5-6 and TRBJ2-3; D uncertain. Trimming left V 2 bases short and J 1 base short, with 8 bases between. This CDR3 is 14 amino acids long. Germline V gene data show CDR1 as SGHDT and CDR2 as YYEEEE. The CDR3 DNA is TGTGCCAGCAGCTTAGCTGGGCGCACAGATACGCAGTATTTT. Translated, it gives CASSLAGRTDTQYF.

The rearrangement joins TRBV10-2 to TRBJ1-2; D is unresolved. Trimming took 4 bases from V and 7 from J, leaving 19 bases between them. This CDR3 contains 15 residues. Germline CDR1 reads WSHSY; CDR2 reads SAAADI. This CDR3 is CASSVDRVPLIGYTF. CDR3 nucleotide sequence: TGCGCCAGCAGTGTAGACCGAGTGCCTCTCATTGGCTACACCTTC.

The chain combines TRBV6-4 with TRBJ2-2, with 8 bases that match TRBD2. The CDR3 spans 16 residues. V shed 7 bases, J shed 4 bases, and the junction held 11 bases outside the gene matches. Germline CDR1 and CDR2: MRHNA and SNTAGT. DNA for the CDR3: TGTGCCAGCATGGGAACCGGGACTAGAGGCACCGGGGAGCTGTTTTTT. This codes for CASMGTGTRGTGELFF.

This chain connects TRBV4-1 to TRBJ2-7; TRBD1 matches at 7 bases. The V gene's germline CDR1 is MGHRA and CDR2 YSYEKL. V was clipped by 5 bases and J by 2 bases; unmatched bases: 6. The CDR3 spans 14 residues. In DNA, the CDR3 is TGCGCCAGCAGCTTCCAGACAGGGACCTACGAGCAGTACTTC. This gives the protein CASSFQTGTYEQYF.

The chain couples TRBV6-6 to TRBJ2-7; D is unclear. The CDR3 loop spans 13 amino acids. Trimming stripped 7 bases from V and 3 bases from J, with 13 bases between. CDR1 is MNHNY and CDR2 is SVGAGI in the germline V gene (reference sequence). The CDR3 nucleotides read TGTGCCAGCAATGCAAATCCCGGCTACGAGCAGTACTTC. Translated, it gives CASNANPGYEQYF.

The chain recombines TRBV2 with TRBJ1-6; possibly TRBD1 for D (6 bases). Trimming shortened V by 8 bases and J by 7 bases, and 12 bases separated the two germline ends. The CDR3 length is 13 residues. CDR1 is SNHLY, CDR2 FYNNEI, per germline. CDR3 sequence reads: CASRDILNSPLHF. The CDR3 DNA reads as TGTGCCAGCCGGGACATACTCAATTCACCCCTCCACTTT.